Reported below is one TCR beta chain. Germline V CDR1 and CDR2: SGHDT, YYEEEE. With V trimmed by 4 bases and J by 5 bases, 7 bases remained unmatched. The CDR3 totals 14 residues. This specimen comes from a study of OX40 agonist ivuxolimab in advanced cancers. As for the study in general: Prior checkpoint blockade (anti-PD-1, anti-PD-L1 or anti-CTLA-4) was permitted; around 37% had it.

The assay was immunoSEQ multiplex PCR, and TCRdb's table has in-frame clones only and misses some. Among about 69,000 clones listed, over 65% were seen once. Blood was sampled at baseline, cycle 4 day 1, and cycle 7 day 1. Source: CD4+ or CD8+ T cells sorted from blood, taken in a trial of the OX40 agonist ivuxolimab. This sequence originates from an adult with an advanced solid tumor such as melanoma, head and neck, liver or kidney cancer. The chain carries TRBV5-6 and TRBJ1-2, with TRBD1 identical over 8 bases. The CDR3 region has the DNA TGTGCCAGCAGCCAGGACAGGGTGGAGTATGGCTACACCTTC. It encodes CASSQDRVEYGYTF.